Below, 5 T cell receptor beta chains from the same sample are listed, as sequenced in a study of blood T cell repertoires in COVID-19. Clones were sequenced by immunoSEQ multiplex PCR, and TCRdb holds only the in-frame ones, with some missing. There are 390,000 or so clones in the sample; 89% occur only once, and around 2.8% lies in the top ten. What was sequenced was peripheral blood. The receptors derive from a woman aged 30 to 39 with COVID-19, enrolled during active disease.

V and J are TRBV5-1 and TRBJ2-1; 11 bases align to TRBD2. Germline CDR1 is SGHRS and CDR2 is YFSETQ. This CDR3 spans 18 amino acids. The trim removed 3 bases at V and 3 bases at J, leaving 11 bases unmatched. The CDR3 loop is CASSYRPVSGGDYNEQFF. The DNA for the CDR3 is TGCGCCAGCAGCTACCGGCCGGTTAGCGGGGGGGACTACAATGAGCAGTTCTTC.

This chain connects TRBV7-6 to TRBJ2-3; 8 bases agree with TRBD1. V was clipped by 4 bases and J by 2 bases; unmatched bases: 5. The CDR3 totals 15 residues. Germline values: CDR1 SGHVS, CDR2 FNYEAQ. The CDR3 reads CASSSQGVVTDTQYF. CDR3 coding DNA: TGTGCCAGCAGCTCACAGGGGGTGGTCACAGATACGCAGTATTTT.

This sequence joins TRBV11-2 and TRBJ1-2; D perhaps matches TRBD1 (5 bases). V lost 5 bases and J lost 6, with 22 bases in between. This CDR3 is 16 amino acids long. Germline CDR1 SGHAT, CDR2 FQNNGV. CDR3 amino acids: CASSPQQGRGGDGYTF. CDR3 nucleotide sequence: TGTGCCAGCAGCCCTCAACAAGGACGCGGGGGGGATGGCTACACCTTC.

This clone was seen only once. This rearrangement joins TRBV4-1 to TRBJ2-2; TRBD1 matches at 8 bases. The V gene's germline CDR1 is MGHRA and CDR2 YSYEKL. Losses at the gene ends were 2 bases for V and 4 bases for J; bases not matched to a gene: 3. This CDR3 contains 15 residues. The DNA for the CDR3 is TGCGCCAGCAGCCAACCACAGGGGGGCACCGGGGAGCTGTTTTTT. Its protein is CASSQPQGGTGELFF.

The chain joins TRBV19 to TRBJ2-2, with 10 nucleotides matching TRBD1. Germline CDR1 and CDR2: LNHDA and SQIVND (reference sequence). This CDR3 has 15 residues. Trimming at V came to 3 bases and at J to 4 bases, leaving 2 bases not matched to a gene. CDR3 amino acids: CASSMTGGPTGELFF. The CDR3 DNA sequence: TGTGCCAGTAGTATGACAGGGGGCCCCACCGGGGAGCTGTTTTTT.